These 8 T cell receptor beta chains originate from one sample sequenced in a study of shared clonotypes between healthy human individuals. TCRdb's table, derived via immunoSEQ multiplex PCR, lists solely in-frame clones and lacks some. The sample records more than 2,000,000 clones, about 92% being singletons. What was sequenced was naive CD4+ T cells sorted from blood. Subset noted: CD45RA+ positively selected. These receptors were collected from a man in his late teens or twenties in good health.

The genes are TRBV5-5 and TRBJ1-1; D call uncertain. The CDR3 loop spans 14 amino acids. V was pared by 4 bases and J by 0 bases, with 10 bases between. Per germline, CDR1 SGHKS and CDR2 YYEKEE (reference sequence). CDR3 in amino acids: CASSAIRMNTEAFF. CDR3 bases: TGTGCCAGCAGCGCGATACGGATGAACACTGAAGCTTTCTTT.

Regarding this clone: At one end the junction does not follow the germline gene, possibly because of a read error. This rearrangement joins TRBV4-3 to TRBJ2-3; TRBD2 matches 12 bases. The CDR3 runs to 13 residues. Germline V CDR1 and CDR2: LGHNA, YSLEER. CDR3 nucleotides: TGCGCCAGCAGCCAAGATCGACTAGCGGGGGCCCTATTT. Its translation: CASSQDRLAGALF.

V and J are TRBV2 and TRBJ2-2, with 7 bases that match TRBD1. The ends lost 6 bases at V and 4 bases at J; junction bases unmatched: 8. The CDR3 covers 15 residues. CDR1 is SNHLY, CDR2 FYNNEI, per germline. The CDR3 region has the DNA TGTGCCAGCAGCGGAAGGGGGCGGTTCACCGGGGAGCTGTTTTTT. It specifies CASSGRGRFTGELFF. The variable domain in full, completed from reference TRBV2 and TRBJ2-2, reads EPEVTQTPSHQVTQMGQEVILRCVPISNHLYFYWYRQILGQKVEFLVSFYNNEISEKSEIFDDQFSVERPDGSNFTLKIRSTKLEDSAMYFCASSGRGRFTGELFFGEGSRLTVL.

The rearrangement uses TRBV28 and TRBJ2-3, with 8 positions matching TRBD1. V gave up 5 bases and J gave up 6 bases; unmatched junction bases: 7. Germline V gives CDR1 MDHEN, CDR2 SYDVKM. The CDR3 is 14 amino acids. The CDR3 sequence: CASSGTGRMDTQYF. CDR3 coding DNA: TGTGCCAGCAGTGGGACAGGCAGGATGGATACGCAGTATTTT. Full variable domain (outside the CDR3, taken from reference TRBV28 and TRBJ2-3): DVKVTQSSRYLVKRTGEKVFLECVQDMDHENMFWYRQDPGLGLRLIYFSYDVKMKEKGDIPEGYSVSREKKERFSLILESASTNQTSMYLCASSGTGRMDTQYFGPGTRLTVL.

This clone was observed once. V gene TRBV19 combines with J gene TRBJ1-4; 7 nucleotides line up with TRBD1. The length of the CDR3 is 14 residues. The V gene end was trimmed by 3 bases and the J gene end by 5 bases; junction bases not matched to a gene: 3. Germline V gives CDR1 LNHDA, CDR2 SQIVND (reference sequence). Written as DNA, the CDR3 is TGTGCCAGTAGTATGGACAGGAACAATGAAAAACTGTTTTTT. It codes for CASSMDRNNEKLFF.

The chain joins TRBV28 to TRBJ2-3; D gene unclear. Trimming cost V 2 bases and J 0 bases, with 9 bases left between them. Germline V gene data show CDR1 as MDHEN and CDR2 as SYDVKM. CDR3 size: 15 residues. CDR3 nucleotides: TGTGCCAGCAGTTTAGGCTCTCCTAGCACAGATACGCAGTATTTT. Protein sequence: CASSLGSPSTDTQYF.

This sequence joins TRBV9 and TRBJ2-1, with TRBD2 matching 12 bases. The V segment lost 3 bases and the J segment 4 bases; nucleotides outside the gene matches: 2. This CDR3 has 15 amino acids. CDR1 and CDR2 (germline): SGDLS, YYNGEE. The CDR3 is CASSETSGGYNEQFF. The DNA for the CDR3 is TGTGCCAGCAGCGAAACTAGCGGGGGGTACAATGAGCAGTTCTTC.

This chain connects TRBV12-2 to TRBJ1-5. TRBV12-2 is a pseudogene. This CDR3 contains 14 residues. Here the CDR3 DNA reads TGTGCAAGTCGCTTGGGAGGGGAAAGACAGCCCCAGCATTTT. Protein: CASRLGGERQPQHF.